The 20 T cell receptor beta chains reported below all come from one sample, sequenced in a study of CD8 T cells in Susac syndrome. RNA amounts of about 0.45 to 1 ug underwent reverse transcription with random hexamers. TCRdb re-analysed the immunoSEQ multiplex PCR reads in MiXCR, keeping a single row per CDR3 protein. The data show 400,000 or so distinct CDR3 sequences, approximately 85% seen once. Sample: CD8+ T cells from PBMCs. These receptors all stem from a human donor with multiple sclerosis.

The chain joins TRBV9 to TRBJ2-2; 9 bases line up with TRBD2. CDR3 length: 17 amino acids. Looked up from germline, CDR1 is SGDLS and CDR2 is YYNGEE. The V segment lost 0 bases and the J segment 3 bases; nucleotides outside the gene matches: 6. The CDR3 is CASSVGAGGGYTGELFF. CDR3 DNA sequence: TGTGCCAGCAGCGTAGGAGCGGGAGGAGGGTACACCGGGGAGCTGTTTTTT.

The sample holds a few counts of this clonotype. This sequence joins TRBV5-8 and TRBJ1-6; 9 bases line up with TRBD1. CDR1 is SGHTS, CDR2 YDEGEE, per germline. The CDR3 extends over 15 amino acids. With V trimmed by 4 bases and J by 8 bases, 7 bases remained unmatched. The DNA of the CDR3 is TGTGCCAGCAGCCCGGGGACAGGGTTGGATTCACCCCTCCACTTT. Translating gives CASSPGTGLDSPLHF.

V and J are TRBV24-1 and TRBJ1-1, with D unresolved. Germline CDR1 and CDR2: KGHDR and SFDVKD. This CDR3 is built from 14 residues. V lost 2 bases and J lost 0, with 6 bases in between. The CDR3 DNA is TGTGCCACCAGTGATTATGCGGTGAACACTGAAGCTTTCTTT. Its protein is CATSDYAVNTEAFF.

The chain joins TRBV29-1 to TRBJ2-1; 9 bases line up with TRBD2. Germline assignment: CDR1 SQVTM and CDR2 ANQGSEA. V shed 5 bases and J 1 base; nucleotides not matched to a gene: 12. The CDR3 length is 17 residues. CDR3 in amino acids: CSVYPIASGTSYNEQFF. The CDR3 DNA reads TGCAGCGTTTATCCTATTGCTAGCGGGACTTCCTACAATGAGCAGTTCTTC.

The J gene is TRBJ1-1, the V gene TRBV12-3 or TRBV12-4; possibly TRBD1 for D (5 bases). The CDR3 covers 17 residues. Trimming stripped 3 bases from V and 0 bases from J, with 17 bases between. The CDR3 sequence is CASSFVPGRRVNTEAFF. The CDR3 coding sequence is TGTGCCAGCAGTTTCGTTCCGGGACGAAGAGTGAACACTGAAGCTTTCTTT.

This rearrangement joins TRBV28 to TRBJ2-1; D is undetermined. V lost 6 bases and J 10 bases, leaving 10 bases between the germline ends. Germline V gene lookup returns CDR1 MDHEN and CDR2 SYDVKM. The CDR3 covers 11 residues. Written as DNA, the CDR3 is TGTGCCAGCAGGGGCCTGTGGGAGCAGTTCTTC. Translating it yields CASRGLWEQFF. The complete variable domain, with remaining parts taken from reference TRBV28 and TRBJ2-1, reads DVKVTQSSRYLVKRTGEKVFLECVQDMDHENMFWYRQDPGLGLRLIYFSYDVKMKEKGDIPEGYSVSREKKERFSLILESASTNQTSMYLCASRGLWEQFFGPGTRLTVL.

The sample holds one count of this clonotype. This chain connects TRBV4-1 to TRBJ1-1, with TRBD1 matching over 10 bases. The CDR3 consists of 16 residues. V lost 5 bases, J lost 6 bases, and 12 bases stayed unmatched. Germline CDR1 MGHRA, CDR2 YSYEKL. CDR3 loop: CASSSRQGAQGAEAFF. DNA of the CDR3: TGCGCCAGCAGCTCGCGACAGGGGGCGCAGGGGGCTGAAGCTTTCTTT.

V gene TRBV6-5 combines with J gene TRBJ1-2; TRBD1 agrees at 9 bases. The junction had 3 bases not matched to a gene; V was cut back by 0 bases and J by 7 bases. The CDR3 has 14 amino acids. CDR1 is MNHEY, CDR2 SVGAGI, per germline. CDR3 DNA sequence: TGTGCCAGCAGTTACTCGGGACAGGGAGGTGGCTACACCTTC. It codes for CASSYSGQGGGYTF.

The rearrangement links TRBV19 to TRBJ2-7, with 7 bases identical to TRBD1. This CDR3 has 15 amino acids. Germline loops: CDR1 LNHDA, CDR2 SQIVND (reference sequence). V trimming: 5 bases; J trimming: 5 bases; junction bases outside the gene matches: 12. The CDR3 reads CASSPPRDRVDEQYF. Written as DNA, the CDR3 is TGTGCCAGTAGTCCCCCGAGAGACAGGGTGGACGAGCAGTACTTC.

The chain uses TRBV5-6 and TRBJ2-1, with 11 bases lining up with TRBD1. This CDR3 has 15 amino acids. Germline V lookup: CDR1 SGHDT, CDR2 YYEEEE. V gave up 2 bases and J gave up 7 bases; unmatched junction bases: 5. This CDR3 is CASSFVGTGGNEQFF. Written as DNA, the CDR3 is TGTGCCAGCAGCTTCGTTGGGACAGGGGGTAATGAGCAGTTCTTC.

J is TRBJ1-2 and V is TRBV5-1, with TRBD1 as a possible D gene (6 bases). Trimming left V 4 bases short and J 6 bases short, with 13 bases between. This CDR3 is 13 amino acids long. Germline CDR1 reads SGHRS; CDR2 reads YFSETQ. The CDR3 coding sequence is TGCGCCAGCAGCGGAAAGGGGGGGGATGGCTACACCTTC. Translated: CASSGKGGDGYTF. Combining the CDR3 with reference TRBV5-1 and TRBJ1-2 gives the whole variable domain KAGVTQTPRYLIKTRGQQVTLSCSPISGHRSVSWYQQTPGQGLQFLFEYFSETQRNKGNFPGRFSGRQFSNSRSEMNVSTLELGDSALYLCASSGKGGDGYTFGSGTRLTVV.

This chain uses TRBV3-1 with TRBJ1-3; no firm D call. Germline CDR1 and CDR2: LGHDT and YNNKEL (reference sequence). V lost 3 bases and J 4 bases, leaving 19 bases between the germline ends. This CDR3 region has 17 residues. The CDR3 loop is CASSHVQDGLIGNTIYF. For the CDR3, the DNA is TGTGCCAGCAGCCACGTCCAAGATGGACTGATCGGAAACACCATATATTTT.

This clonotype occurred once. The chain joins TRBV9 to TRBJ1-1; D is ambiguous. V lost 3 bases and J lost 3, with 6 bases in between. CDR1 SGDLS and CDR2 YYNGEE come from the germline V gene. The CDR3 is made up of 12 amino acids. The CDR3 nucleotides are TGTGCCAGCAGCGCAGCGGACACTGAAGCTTTCTTT. Translation gives CASSAADTEAFF.

J is TRBJ1-2 and V is TRBV7-2; TRBD1 might be the D (5 bases). The CDR3 loop spans 12 amino acids. Trimming took off 8 bases at V and 3 bases at J, with 10 bases between the two ends. Germline loops: CDR1 SGHTA, CDR2 FQGNSA. CDR3 amino acids: CASEGTDYGYTF. The CDR3 DNA follows: TGTGCCAGCGAGGGGACGGACTATGGCTACACCTTC. The full variable domain, with the rest looked up from reference TRBV7-2 and TRBJ1-2, is GAGVSQSPSNKVTEKGKDVELRCDPISGHTALYWYRQSLGQGLEFLIYFQGNSAPDKSGLPSDRFSAERTGGSVSTLTIQRTQQEDSAVYLCASEGTDYGYTFGSGTRLTVV.

In the case of this clonotype: Its ends do not fully match the called genes, so a read error is possible. The chain links TRBV4-1 to TRBJ2-1, with 10 bases matching TRBD2. Germline V gene lookup returns CDR1 MGHRA and CDR2 YSYEKL. The CDR3 length is 15 residues. The CDR3 nucleotides are TGCGCCAGCAGTCAAGGTCAACTAGCGGGGAATGAGCAGTTCTTC. This encodes CASSQGQLAGNEQFF.

This chain joins TRBV7-6 and TRBJ2-6; 7 bases map to TRBD1. With V trimmed by 8 bases and J by 0 bases, 7 bases remained unmatched. Germline lookup yields CDR1 SGHVS and CDR2 FNYEAQ. This CDR3 is 16 amino acids long. The CDR3: CASGDSSDSGANVLTF. CDR3 nucleotide sequence: TGTGCCAGCGGGGACAGTTCTGACTCTGGGGCCAACGTCCTGACTTTC.

This chain joins TRBV4-1 and TRBJ2-7; no definite D call. CDR1 is MGHRA and CDR2 is YSYEKL in the germline V gene. The V and J ends lost 1 base and 4 bases respectively, with 14 bases between them. This CDR3 is built from 15 residues. The CDR3 spells CASSQVRGAKYEQYF. Here the CDR3 DNA reads TGCGCCAGCAGCCAAGTAAGAGGAGCTAAGTACGAGCAGTACTTC.

V gene TRBV2 combines with J gene TRBJ2-1; D ambiguous. V lost 3 bases and J lost 4, with 13 bases in between. Germline V gene sequence: CDR1 SNHLY, CDR2 FYNNEI. CDR3 length equals 15 residues. In nucleotides, the CDR3 is TGTGCCAGCAGTGACGGGCTACTACTGTACAATGAGCAGTTCTTC. It yields the protein CASSDGLLLYNEQFF.

The chain carries TRBV6-6 and TRBJ2-7; TRBD2 matches 9 bases. With 2 bases clipped from V and 4 bases from J, the junction kept 6 bases outside the gene matches. This CDR3 has 15 residues. Looked up from germline, CDR1 is MNHNY and CDR2 is SVGAGI (reference sequence). The CDR3 nucleotides read TGTGCCAGCAGTTACCCCGGGAGCGGGAGGTACGAGCAGTACTTC. Protein: CASSYPGSGRYEQYF.

The chain joins TRBV5-4 to TRBJ2-5; weak D call: TRBD1 (6 bases). Germline lookup yields CDR1 SGHNT and CDR2 YYREEE (reference sequence). The V and J ends lost 0 bases and 1 base respectively, with 10 bases between them. The CDR3 is 15 residues long. CDR3 coding DNA: TGTGCCAGCAGCTTGGAGGGGGACGGCCAAGAGACCCAGTACTTC. Translating gives CASSLEGDGQETQYF.